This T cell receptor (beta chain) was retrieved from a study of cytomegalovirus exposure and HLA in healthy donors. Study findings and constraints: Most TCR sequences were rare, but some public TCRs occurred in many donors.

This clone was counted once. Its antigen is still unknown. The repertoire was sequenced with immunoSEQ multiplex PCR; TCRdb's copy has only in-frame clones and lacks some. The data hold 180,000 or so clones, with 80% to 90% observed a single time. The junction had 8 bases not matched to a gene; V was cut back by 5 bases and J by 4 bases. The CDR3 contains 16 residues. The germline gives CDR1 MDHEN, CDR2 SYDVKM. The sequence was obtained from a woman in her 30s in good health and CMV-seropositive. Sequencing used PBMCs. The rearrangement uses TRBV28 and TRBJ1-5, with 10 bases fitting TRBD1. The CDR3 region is CASSVGGDRGNQPQHF. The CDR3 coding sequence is TGTGCCAGCAGTGTCGGAGGGGACAGGGGAAATCAGCCCCAGCATTTT.